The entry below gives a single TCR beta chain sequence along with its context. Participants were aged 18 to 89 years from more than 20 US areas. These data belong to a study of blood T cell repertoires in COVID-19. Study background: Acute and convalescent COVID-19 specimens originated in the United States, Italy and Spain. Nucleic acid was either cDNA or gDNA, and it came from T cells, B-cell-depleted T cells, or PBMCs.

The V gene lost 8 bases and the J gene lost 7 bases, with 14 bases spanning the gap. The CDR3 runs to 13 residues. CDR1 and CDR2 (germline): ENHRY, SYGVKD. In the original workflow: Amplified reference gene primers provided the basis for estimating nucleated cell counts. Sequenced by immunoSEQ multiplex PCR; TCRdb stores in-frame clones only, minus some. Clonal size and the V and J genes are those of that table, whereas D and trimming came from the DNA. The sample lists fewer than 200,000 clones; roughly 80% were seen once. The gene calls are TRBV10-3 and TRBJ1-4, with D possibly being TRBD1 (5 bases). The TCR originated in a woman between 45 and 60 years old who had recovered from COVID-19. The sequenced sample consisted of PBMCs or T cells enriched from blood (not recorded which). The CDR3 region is CAIRGDKAEKLFF. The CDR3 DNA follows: TGTGCCATCCGGGGGGATAAGGCTGAAAAACTGTTTTTT.